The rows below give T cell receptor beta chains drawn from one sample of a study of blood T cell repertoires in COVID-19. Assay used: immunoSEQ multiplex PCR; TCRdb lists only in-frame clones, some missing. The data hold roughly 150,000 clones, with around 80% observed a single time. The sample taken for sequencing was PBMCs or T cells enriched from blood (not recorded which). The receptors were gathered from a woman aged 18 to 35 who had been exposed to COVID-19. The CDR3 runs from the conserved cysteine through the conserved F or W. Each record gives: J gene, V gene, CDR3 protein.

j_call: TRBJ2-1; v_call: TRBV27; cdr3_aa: CASSFGRDNEQFF
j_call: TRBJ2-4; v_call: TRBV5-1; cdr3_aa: CASRPWTSGRVNIQYF
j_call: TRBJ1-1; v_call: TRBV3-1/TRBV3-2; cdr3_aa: CASSQELMNTEAFF
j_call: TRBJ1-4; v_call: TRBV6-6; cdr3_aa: CASKPDRVVTNEKLFF
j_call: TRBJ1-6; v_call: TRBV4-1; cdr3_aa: CASSQDGQGDRNSPLHF
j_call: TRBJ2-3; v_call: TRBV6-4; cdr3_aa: CASSDSGLAGHTDTQYF
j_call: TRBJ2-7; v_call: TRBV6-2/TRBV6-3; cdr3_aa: CASSPPSSYEQYF
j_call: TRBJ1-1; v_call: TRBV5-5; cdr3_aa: CASSPGQVVPSNTEAFF
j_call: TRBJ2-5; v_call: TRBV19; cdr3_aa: CASLPSGVAGEAFPETQYF
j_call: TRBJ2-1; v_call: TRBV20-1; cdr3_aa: CSASDIATSDTMEQFF
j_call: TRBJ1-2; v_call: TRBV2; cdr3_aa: CASTLQGGRYGYTF
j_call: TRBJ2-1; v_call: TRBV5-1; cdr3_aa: CASSGGRAGNEQFF
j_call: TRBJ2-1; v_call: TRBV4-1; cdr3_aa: CASSQDPTGYNEQFF
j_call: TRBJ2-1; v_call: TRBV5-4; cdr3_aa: CASSSLAGGSYNEQFF
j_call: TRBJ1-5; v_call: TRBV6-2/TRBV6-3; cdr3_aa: CASSYKTQPQHF
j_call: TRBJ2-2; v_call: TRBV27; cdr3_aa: CASRPTGPGELFF
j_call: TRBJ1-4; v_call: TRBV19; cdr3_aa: CASSTIEGATNEKLFF
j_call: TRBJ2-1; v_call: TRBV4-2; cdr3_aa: CASSQLQGQGSYNEQFF
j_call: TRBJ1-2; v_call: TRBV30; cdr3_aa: CAWHELDRGILNYGYTF
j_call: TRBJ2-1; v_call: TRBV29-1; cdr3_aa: CSVPGTGVDYNEQFF
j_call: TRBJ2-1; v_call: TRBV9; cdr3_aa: CASSVAWMADNYNEQFF
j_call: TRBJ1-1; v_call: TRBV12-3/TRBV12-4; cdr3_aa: CASSFGGVTEAFF
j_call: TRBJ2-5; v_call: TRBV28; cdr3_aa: CASSRLTSGTETQYF
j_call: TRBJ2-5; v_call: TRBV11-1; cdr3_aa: CASSHISSAQYF
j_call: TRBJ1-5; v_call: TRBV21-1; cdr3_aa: CASSKPPGGKGQPQHF
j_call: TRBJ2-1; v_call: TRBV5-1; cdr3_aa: CASTISYNEQFF
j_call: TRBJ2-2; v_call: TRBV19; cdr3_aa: CASSLGLAGVSGTRGELFF
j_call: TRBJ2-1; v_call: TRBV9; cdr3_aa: CASSGGPPGGYNEQFF
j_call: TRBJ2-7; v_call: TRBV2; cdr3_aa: CASRSSGSYEQYF
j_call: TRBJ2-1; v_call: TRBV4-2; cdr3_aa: CASRRLWREGNEDDEQFF
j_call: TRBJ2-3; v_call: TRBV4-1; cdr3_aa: CASSQVGLAGTADTQYF
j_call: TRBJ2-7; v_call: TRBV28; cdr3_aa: CASSTLGQAKYEQYF
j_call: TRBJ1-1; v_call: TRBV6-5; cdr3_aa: CASSRRNTEAFF
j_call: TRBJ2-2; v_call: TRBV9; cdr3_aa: CASSPSRYRENTGELFF
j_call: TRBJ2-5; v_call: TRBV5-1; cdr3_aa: CASSSRRAGRETQYF
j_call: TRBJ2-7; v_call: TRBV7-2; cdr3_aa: CASSLTVRTGGYEQYF
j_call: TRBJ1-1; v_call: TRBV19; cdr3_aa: CASSRDRENTEAFF
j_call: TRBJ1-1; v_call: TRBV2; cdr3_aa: CASSGQGAATEAFF
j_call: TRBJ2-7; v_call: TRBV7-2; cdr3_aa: CASSFFSYYEQYF
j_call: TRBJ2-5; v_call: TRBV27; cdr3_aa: CASSWGLAGAAQYF
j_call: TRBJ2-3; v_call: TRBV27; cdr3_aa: CASSPEGHAGWGTDTQYF
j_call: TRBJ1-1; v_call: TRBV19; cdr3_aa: CASSARGVPNTEAFF
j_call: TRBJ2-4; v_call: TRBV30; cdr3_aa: CAWSARGLKNIQYF
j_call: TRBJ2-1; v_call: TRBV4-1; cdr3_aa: CASSGGYSFSSYNEQFF
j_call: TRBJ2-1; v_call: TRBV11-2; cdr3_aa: CASSLGLAGHQQFF
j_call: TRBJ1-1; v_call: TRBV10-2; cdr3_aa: CASSDYTGETEAFF
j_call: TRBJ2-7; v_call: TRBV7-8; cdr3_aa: CASSSGAGIYEQYF
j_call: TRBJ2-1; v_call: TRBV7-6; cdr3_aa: CASSLGLQGPYNEQFF
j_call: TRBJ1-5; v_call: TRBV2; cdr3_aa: CASSEWVTEANQPQHF
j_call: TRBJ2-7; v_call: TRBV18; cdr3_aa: CASSPVNSEQYF
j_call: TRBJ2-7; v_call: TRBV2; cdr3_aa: CASSDESYEQYF
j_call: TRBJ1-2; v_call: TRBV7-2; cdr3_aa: CASSLAFQGPNYGYTF
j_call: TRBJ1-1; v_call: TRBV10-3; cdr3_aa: CAISPGWARTAGLEAFF
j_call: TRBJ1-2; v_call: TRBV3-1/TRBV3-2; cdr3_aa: CASSQGPETGYRGYTF